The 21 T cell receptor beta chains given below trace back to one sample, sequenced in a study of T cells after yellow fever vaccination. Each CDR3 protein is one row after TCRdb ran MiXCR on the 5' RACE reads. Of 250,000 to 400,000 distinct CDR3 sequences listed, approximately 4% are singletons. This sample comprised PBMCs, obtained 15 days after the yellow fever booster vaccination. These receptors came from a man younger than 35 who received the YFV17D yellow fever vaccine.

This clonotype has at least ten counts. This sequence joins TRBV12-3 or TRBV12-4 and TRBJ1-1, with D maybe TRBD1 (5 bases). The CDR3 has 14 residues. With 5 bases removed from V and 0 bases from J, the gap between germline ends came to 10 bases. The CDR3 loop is CASSPGRVNTEAFF. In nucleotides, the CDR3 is TGTGCCAGCAGTCCAGGGCGAGTGAACACTGAAGCTTTCTTT.

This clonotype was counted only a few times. The CDR3 protein is CASSPPWQGSGANVLTF. As DNA, the CDR3 is TGTGCCAGCAGCCCCCCGTGGCAGGGATCTGGGGCCAACGTCCTGACTTTC. The V call is TRBV7-3, the J call TRBJ2-6; a possible D gene is TRBD1 (5 bases). The germline V gene encodes CDR1 SGHTA and CDR2 FQGTGA. CDR3 length: 17 residues. The V gene lost 5 bases and the J gene lost 1 base, with 15 bases spanning the gap.

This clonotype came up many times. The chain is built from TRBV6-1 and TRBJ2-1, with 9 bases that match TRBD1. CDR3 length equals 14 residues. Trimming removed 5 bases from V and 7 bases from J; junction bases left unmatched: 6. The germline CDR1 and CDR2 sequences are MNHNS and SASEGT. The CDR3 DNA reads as TGTGCCAGCAGTTCGGACAGGGGCCGAAATGAGCAGTTCTTC. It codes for CASSSDRGRNEQFF.

The CDR3 DNA reads as TGTGCCTGGAGCCCCCTCCCAGGGATGAAGATTGGCTACACCTTC. Its protein product is CAWSPLPGMKIGYTF. The rearrangement uses TRBV30 and TRBJ1-2, with D tentatively TRBD1 (5 bases). The CDR3 has 15 amino acids. The germline V and J ends were trimmed by 3 bases and 7 bases, with 21 bases remaining between them. From germline, CDR1 is GTSNPN and CDR2 SVGIG (reference sequence).

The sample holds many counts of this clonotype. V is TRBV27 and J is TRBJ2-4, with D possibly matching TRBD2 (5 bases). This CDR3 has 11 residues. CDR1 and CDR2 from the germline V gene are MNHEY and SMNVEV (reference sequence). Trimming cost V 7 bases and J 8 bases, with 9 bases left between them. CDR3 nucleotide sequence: TGTGCCAGCACCCGGGGAGACATTCAGTACTTC. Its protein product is CASTRGDIQYF.

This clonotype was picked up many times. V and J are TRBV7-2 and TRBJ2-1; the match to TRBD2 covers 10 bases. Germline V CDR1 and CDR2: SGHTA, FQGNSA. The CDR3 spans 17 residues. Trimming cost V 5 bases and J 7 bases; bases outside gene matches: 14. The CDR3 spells CASSLTPSSGGLNEQFF. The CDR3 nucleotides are TGTGCCAGCAGCCTCACCCCTTCTAGCGGGGGTCTAAATGAGCAGTTCTTC.

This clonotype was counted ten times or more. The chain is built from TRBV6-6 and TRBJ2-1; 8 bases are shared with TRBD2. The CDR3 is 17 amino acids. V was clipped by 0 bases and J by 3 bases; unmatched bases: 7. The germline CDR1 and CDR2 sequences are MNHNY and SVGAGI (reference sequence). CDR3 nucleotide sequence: TGTGCCAGCAGTTACTCGAAGGCTAGCGGGTACTACAATGAGCAGTTCTTC. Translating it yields CASSYSKASGYYNEQFF.

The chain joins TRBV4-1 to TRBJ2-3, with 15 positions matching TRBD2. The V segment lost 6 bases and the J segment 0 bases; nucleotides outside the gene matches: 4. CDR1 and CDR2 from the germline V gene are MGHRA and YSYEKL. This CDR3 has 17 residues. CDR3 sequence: CASRGTSGGTSTDTQYF. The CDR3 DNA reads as TGCGCCAGCAGGGGGACTAGCGGGGGGACTAGCACAGATACGCAGTATTTT.

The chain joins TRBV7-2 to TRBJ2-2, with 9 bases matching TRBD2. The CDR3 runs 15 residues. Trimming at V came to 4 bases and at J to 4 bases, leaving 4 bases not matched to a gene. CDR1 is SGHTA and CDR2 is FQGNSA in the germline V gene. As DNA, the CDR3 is TGTGCCAGCAGCTACTATAGCGGGGGCACCGGGGAGCTGTTTTTT. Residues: CASSYYSGGTGELFF.

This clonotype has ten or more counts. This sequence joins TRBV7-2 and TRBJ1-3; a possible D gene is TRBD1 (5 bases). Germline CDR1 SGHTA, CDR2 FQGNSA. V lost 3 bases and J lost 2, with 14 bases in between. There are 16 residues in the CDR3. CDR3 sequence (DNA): TGTGCCAGCAGCTTTTCAATGGGGCTGGCTGGAAACACCATATATTTT. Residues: CASSFSMGLAGNTIYF.

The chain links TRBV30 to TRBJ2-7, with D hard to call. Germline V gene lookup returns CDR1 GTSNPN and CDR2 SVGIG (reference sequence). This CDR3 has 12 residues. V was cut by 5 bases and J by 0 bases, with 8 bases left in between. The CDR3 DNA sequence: TGTGCCTGGTCATGGAGCTCCTACGAGCAGTACTTC. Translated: CAWSWSSYEQYF.

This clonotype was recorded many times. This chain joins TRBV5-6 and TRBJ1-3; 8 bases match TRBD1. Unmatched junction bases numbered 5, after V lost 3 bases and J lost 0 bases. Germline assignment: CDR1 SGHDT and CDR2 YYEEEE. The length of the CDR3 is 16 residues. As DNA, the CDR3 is TGTGCCAGCAGCTGGTGGACAGGGAACTCTGGAAACACCATATATTTT. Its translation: CASSWWTGNSGNTIYF.

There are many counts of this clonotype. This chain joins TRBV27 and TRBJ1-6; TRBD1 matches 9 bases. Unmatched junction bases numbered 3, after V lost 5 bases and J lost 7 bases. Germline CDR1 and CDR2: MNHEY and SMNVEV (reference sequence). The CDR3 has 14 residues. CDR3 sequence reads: CASSPGTGNSPLHF. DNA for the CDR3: TGTGCCAGCAGTCCCGGGACAGGGAATTCACCCCTCCACTTT.

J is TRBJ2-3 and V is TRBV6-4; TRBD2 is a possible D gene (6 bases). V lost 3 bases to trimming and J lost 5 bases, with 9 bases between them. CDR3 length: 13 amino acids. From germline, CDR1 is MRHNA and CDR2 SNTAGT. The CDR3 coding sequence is TGTGCCAGCAGTGAATGGCGGGGAGATACGCAGTATTTT. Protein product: CASSEWRGDTQYF.

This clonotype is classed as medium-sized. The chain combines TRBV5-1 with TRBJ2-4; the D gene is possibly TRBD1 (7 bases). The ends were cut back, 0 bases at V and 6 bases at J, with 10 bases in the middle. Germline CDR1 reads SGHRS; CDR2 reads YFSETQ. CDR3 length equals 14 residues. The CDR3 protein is CASSLGQGGNIQYF. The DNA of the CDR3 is TGCGCCAGCAGCTTGGGCCAGGGGGGAAACATTCAGTACTTC.

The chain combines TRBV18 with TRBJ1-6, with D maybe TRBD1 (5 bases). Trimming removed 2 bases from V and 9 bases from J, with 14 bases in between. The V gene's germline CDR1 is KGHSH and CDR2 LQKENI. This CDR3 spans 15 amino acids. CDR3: CASSPRGELGSPLHF. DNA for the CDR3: TGTGCCAGCTCACCAAGGGGAGAACTTGGTTCACCCCTCCACTTT.

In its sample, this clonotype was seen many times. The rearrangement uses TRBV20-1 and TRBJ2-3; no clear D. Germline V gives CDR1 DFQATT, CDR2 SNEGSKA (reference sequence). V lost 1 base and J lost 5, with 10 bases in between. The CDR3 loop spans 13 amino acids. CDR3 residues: CSARAPPVDTQYF. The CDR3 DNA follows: TGCAGTGCTAGAGCCCCCCCGGTAGATACGCAGTATTTT.

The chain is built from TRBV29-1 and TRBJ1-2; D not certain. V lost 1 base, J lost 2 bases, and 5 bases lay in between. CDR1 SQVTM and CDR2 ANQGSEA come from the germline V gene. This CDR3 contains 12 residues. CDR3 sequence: CSVEGHNYGYTF. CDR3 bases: TGCAGCGTTGAAGGGCACAACTATGGCTACACCTTC. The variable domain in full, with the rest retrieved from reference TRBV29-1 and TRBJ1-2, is SAVISQKPSRDICQRGTSLTIQCQVDSQVTMMFWYRQQPGQSLTLIATANQGSEATYESGFVIDKFPISRPNLTFSTLTVSNMSPEDSSIYLCSVEGHNYGYTFGSGTRLTVV.

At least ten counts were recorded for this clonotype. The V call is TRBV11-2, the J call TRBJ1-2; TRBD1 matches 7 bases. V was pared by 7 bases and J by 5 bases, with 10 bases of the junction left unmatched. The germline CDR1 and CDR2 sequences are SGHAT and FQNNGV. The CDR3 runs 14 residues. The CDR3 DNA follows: TGTGCCAGCACGAGACCGGGACAGAAGTATGGCTACACCTTC. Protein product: CASTRPGQKYGYTF.

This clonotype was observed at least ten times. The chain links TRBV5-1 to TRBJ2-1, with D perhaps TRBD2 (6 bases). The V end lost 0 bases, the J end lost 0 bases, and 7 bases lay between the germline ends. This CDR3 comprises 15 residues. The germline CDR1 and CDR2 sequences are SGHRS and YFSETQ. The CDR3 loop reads CASSLGGVSYNEQFF. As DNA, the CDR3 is TGCGCCAGCAGCTTGGGGGGGGTCTCCTACAATGAGCAGTTCTTC.

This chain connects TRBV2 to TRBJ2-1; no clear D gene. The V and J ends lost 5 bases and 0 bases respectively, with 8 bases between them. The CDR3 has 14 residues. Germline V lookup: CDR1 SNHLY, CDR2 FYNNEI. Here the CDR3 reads CASSYRSSYNEQFF. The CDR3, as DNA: TGTGCCAGCAGTTATAGGAGCTCCTACAATGAGCAGTTCTTC.